This passage covers 16 T cell receptor beta chains from one sample sequenced in a study of cytomegalovirus exposure and HLA in healthy donors (TCRdb year 2017). Library generation was performed with the immunoSEQ multiplex PCR assay. For the multiplex PCR, a mixture combining 60 forward primers for TCR Vbeta segments and 13 reverse primers for TCR Jbeta segments was used. TCRdb provides this immuneACCESS table in a form limited to in-frame rearrangements. Some clones are lacking; in checked studies, under half of them reflect an unresolved V gene, and why the rest are absent is not known. A total of around 120,000 clones appear in this sample, over 60% of them only once. The ten largest clonotypes hold approximately 2.9% of the sample. Sequencing was performed on PBMCs. Source of these receptors: a human donor in good health.

This clone is a singleton in its sample. V and J are TRBV11-2 and TRBJ1-3; TRBD1 agrees at 7 bases. The CDR3 runs 15 residues. Germline V gene data show CDR1 as SGHAT and CDR2 as FQNNGV. With V trimmed by 1 base and J by 2 bases, 2 bases remained unmatched. The CDR3 nucleotides read TGTGCCAGCAGCTTAGCAGGGGGTGCTGGAAACACCATATATTTT. It codes for CASSLAGGAGNTIYF. The full variable domain, completed using reference TRBV11-2 and TRBJ1-3, is EAGVAQSPRYKIIEKRQSVAFWCNPISGHATLYWYQQILGQGPKLLIQFQNNGVVDDSQLPKDRFSAERLKGVDSTLKIQPAKLEDSAVYLCASSLAGGAGNTIYFGEGSWLTVV.

V usage is TRBV5-4 and J usage is TRBJ2-5; 9 bases are shared with TRBD2. Germline CDR1 SGHNT, CDR2 YYREEE (reference sequence). The trim removed 0 bases at V and 5 bases at J, leaving 8 bases unmatched. The length of the CDR3 is 16 residues. The CDR3 sequence: CASSLAGAGGRETQYF. CDR3 nucleotide sequence: TGTGCCAGCAGCTTGGCCGGCGCGGGGGGGCGGGAGACCCAGTACTTC.

V usage is TRBV7-2 and J usage is TRBJ1-2; D is uncertain. CDR1 and CDR2 (germline): SGHTA, FQGNSA. The CDR3 length is 12 residues. Trimming shortened V by 5 bases and J by 8 bases, and 12 bases separated the two germline ends. The CDR3 DNA sequence: TGTGCCAGCAGCCGCGATATCGAGGGCTACACCTTC. It is translated as CASSRDIEGYTF.

V and J are TRBV6-5 and TRBJ2-7, with D hard to call. CDR1 and CDR2 (germline): MNHEY, SVGAGI. The V and J ends lost 10 bases and 1 base respectively, with 8 bases between them. The CDR3 contains 11 residues. This CDR3 reads CATRLSYEQYF. The CDR3 coding sequence is TGTGCCACCCGTTTATCCTACGAGCAGTACTTC.

The chain carries TRBV5-6 and TRBJ2-7; no clear D gene. The CDR3 is 12 amino acids. Germline V gene data show CDR1 as SGHDT and CDR2 as YYEEEE. V was pared by 0 bases and J by 3 bases, with 4 bases between. CDR3 nucleotide sequence: TGTGCCAGCAGCTTGGCCCACTACGAGCAGTACTTC. Amino acid sequence: CASSLAHYEQYF. Together with reference TRBV5-6 and TRBJ2-7, the CDR3 gives the full variable domain: DAGVTQSPTHLIKTRGQQVTLRCSPKSGHDTVSWYQQALGQGPQFIFQYYEEEERQRGNFPDRFSGHQFPNYSSELNVNALLLGDSALYLCASSLAHYEQYFGPGTRLTVT.

A single count supports this clone. V is TRBV27 and J is TRBJ1-5; no definite D call. Trimming shortened V by 1 base and J by 5 bases, and 9 bases separated the two germline ends. The CDR3 is 14 residues long. The germline V gene has CDR1 MNHEY and CDR2 SMNVEV (reference sequence). The CDR3 here is CASSLWATDQPQHF. CDR3 coding DNA: TGTGCCAGCAGTTTATGGGCGACCGATCAGCCCCAGCATTTT.

A few counts support this clone. This chain uses TRBV5-6 with TRBJ2-7; 11 nucleotides align to TRBD2. Trimming cost V 4 bases and J 2 bases; bases outside gene matches: 8. The V gene's germline CDR1 is SGHDT and CDR2 YYEEEE. The CDR3 length is 16 residues. The CDR3 here is CASSAGLAGSPYEQYF. The CDR3 DNA reads TGTGCCAGCAGCGCCGGACTAGCGGGCTCCCCCTACGAGCAGTACTTC. The full variable domain, its missing parts supplied by reference TRBV5-6 and TRBJ2-7, is DAGVTQSPTHLIKTRGQQVTLRCSPKSGHDTVSWYQQALGQGPQFIFQYYEEEERQRGNFPDRFSGHQFPNYSSELNVNALLLGDSALYLCASSAGLAGSPYEQYFGPGTRLTVT.

This chain uses TRBV7-2 with TRBJ2-3, with TRBD2 matching over 8 bases. V shed 3 bases, J shed 2 bases, and the junction held 4 bases outside the gene matches. This CDR3 is 15 amino acids long. Germline-derived CDR1 and CDR2 are SGHTA and FQGNSA. CDR3 amino acids: CASSFTSGITDTQYF. DNA of the CDR3: TGTGCCAGCAGCTTTACTAGCGGAATCACAGATACGCAGTATTTT.

This clone has more than one count but fewer than ten. This chain links TRBV6-1 with TRBJ2-5; 10 nucleotides align to TRBD2. The length of the CDR3 is 14 residues. The ends lost 5 bases at V and 4 bases at J; junction bases unmatched: 4. The germline CDR1 and CDR2 sequences are MNHNS and SASEGT. CDR3 DNA sequence: TGTGCCAGCAGTTGGACTAGCGGCATAGAGACCCAGTACTTC. Encoded protein: CASSWTSGIETQYF.

This clone has more than one count but fewer than ten. This chain uses TRBV30 with TRBJ1-1, with TRBD1 as a possible D gene (5 bases). This CDR3 is built from 13 residues. Looked up from germline, CDR1 is GTSNPN and CDR2 is SVGIG (reference sequence). Deletions cut 4 bases from V and 3 bases from J, with 12 bases between. The CDR3 loop reads CAWTGSSDTEAFF. CDR3 bases: TGTGCCTGGACAGGGTCCAGTGACACTGAAGCTTTCTTT.

This chain joins TRBV7-9 and TRBJ1-5; 7 positions agree with TRBD1. With V trimmed by 0 bases and J by 4 bases, 12 bases remained unmatched. CDR3 length equals 18 residues. CDR1 and CDR2 from the germline V gene are SEHNR and FQNEAQ (reference sequence). The CDR3 protein is CASSLASGLDRANQPQHF. In DNA, the CDR3 is TGTGCCAGCAGCTTAGCGAGTGGGTTAGACAGGGCTAATCAGCCCCAGCATTTT.

This clone was detected once. The rearrangement links TRBV27 to TRBJ2-1; perhaps TRBD1 as D (5 bases). Germline assignment: CDR1 MNHEY and CDR2 SMNVEV (reference sequence). V was shortened by 5 bases and J by 7 bases, with 9 bases between the two germline ends. CDR3 length: 12 residues. Here the CDR3 reads CASSPQGNEQFF. DNA for the CDR3: TGTGCCAGCAGTCCCCAGGGAAATGAGCAGTTCTTC.

The V call is TRBV10-3, the J call TRBJ2-2, with 8 bases matching TRBD1. This CDR3 is 15 amino acids long. Trimming at V came to 3 bases and at J to 8 bases, leaving 8 bases not matched to a gene. CDR1 and CDR2 from the germline V gene are ENHRY and SYGVKD. The DNA of the CDR3 is TGTGCCATCAGTGAACAACAGGGGGGATGGGGGGAGCTGTTTTTT. Translating gives CAISEQQGGWGELFF.

V is TRBV30 and J is TRBJ1-2; D gene unclear. This CDR3 comprises 11 residues. CDR1 GTSNPN and CDR2 SVGIG come from the germline V gene (reference sequence). V was clipped by 0 bases and J by 7 bases, with 6 bases between them. As DNA, the CDR3 is TGTGCCTGGAGTGTATCTCGTGGCTACACCTTC. This gives the protein CAWSVSRGYTF.

CDR3 amino acids: CASSLITGGRNTEAFF. In nucleotides, the CDR3 is TGTGCCAGCAGCTTAATTACAGGGGGTAGGAACACTGAAGCTTTCTTT. The chain combines TRBV7-9 with TRBJ1-1, with 8 bases lining up with TRBD1. This CDR3 has 16 amino acids. Trimming at V came to 2 bases and at J to 1 base, leaving 6 bases not matched to a gene. CDR1 and CDR2 from the germline V gene are SEHNR and FQNEAQ (reference sequence).

This chain joins TRBV19 and TRBJ1-5; perhaps TRBD1 as D (5 bases). V was pared by 3 bases and J by 0 bases, with 9 bases between. CDR3 length: 15 residues. Germline values: CDR1 LNHDA, CDR2 SQIVND (reference sequence). The CDR3 is CASSMWGDSNQPQHF. The CDR3 region has the DNA TGTGCCAGTAGTATGTGGGGGGATAGCAATCAGCCCCAGCATTTT.